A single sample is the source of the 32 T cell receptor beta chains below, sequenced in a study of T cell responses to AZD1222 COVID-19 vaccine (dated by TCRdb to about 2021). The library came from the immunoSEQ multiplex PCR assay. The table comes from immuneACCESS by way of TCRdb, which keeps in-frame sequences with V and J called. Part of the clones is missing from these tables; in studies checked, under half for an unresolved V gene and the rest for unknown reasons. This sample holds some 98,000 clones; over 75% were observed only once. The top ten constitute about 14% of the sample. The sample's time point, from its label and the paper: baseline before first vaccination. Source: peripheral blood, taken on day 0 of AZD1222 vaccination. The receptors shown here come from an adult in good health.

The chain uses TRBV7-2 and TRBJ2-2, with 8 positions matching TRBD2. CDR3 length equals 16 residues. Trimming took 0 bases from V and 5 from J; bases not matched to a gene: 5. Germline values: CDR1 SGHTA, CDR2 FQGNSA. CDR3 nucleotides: TGTGCCAGCAGCTTAGCCGGGGGGGCTAGTACCGGGGAGCTGTTTTTT. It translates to CASSLAGGASTGELFF.

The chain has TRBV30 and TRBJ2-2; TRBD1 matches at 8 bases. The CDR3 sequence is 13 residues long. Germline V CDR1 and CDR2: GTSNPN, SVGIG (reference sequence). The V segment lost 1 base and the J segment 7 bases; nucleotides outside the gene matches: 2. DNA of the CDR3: TGTGCCTGGAGTGGGACAGGGCACGGGGAGCTGTTTTTT. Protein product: CAWSGTGHGELFF.

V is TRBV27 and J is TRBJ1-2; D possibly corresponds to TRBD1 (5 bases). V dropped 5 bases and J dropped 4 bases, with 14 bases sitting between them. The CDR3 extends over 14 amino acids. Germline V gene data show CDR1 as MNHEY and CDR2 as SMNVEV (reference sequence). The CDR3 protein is CASSPRDGSYGYTF. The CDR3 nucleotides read TGTGCCAGCAGTCCGCGGGACGGCTCCTATGGCTACACCTTC.

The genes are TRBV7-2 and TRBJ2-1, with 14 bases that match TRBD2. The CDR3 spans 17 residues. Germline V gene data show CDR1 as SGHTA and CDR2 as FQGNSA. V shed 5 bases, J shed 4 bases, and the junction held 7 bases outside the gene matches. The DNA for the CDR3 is TGTGCCAGCAGCCCTCGGACTAGCGGGGGGATTTACAATGAGCAGTTCTTC. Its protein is CASSPRTSGGIYNEQFF.

For the CDR3, the DNA is TGTGCCAGTAGTATAGGGGGACAGGGGGTCGGTGAAAAACTGTTTTTT. It translates to CASSIGGQGVGEKLFF. J is TRBJ1-4 and V is TRBV19; 11 bases agree with TRBD1. The CDR3 runs to 16 residues. Trimming cost V 1 base and J 7 bases; bases outside gene matches: 5. CDR1 and CDR2 (germline): LNHDA, SQIVND (reference sequence).

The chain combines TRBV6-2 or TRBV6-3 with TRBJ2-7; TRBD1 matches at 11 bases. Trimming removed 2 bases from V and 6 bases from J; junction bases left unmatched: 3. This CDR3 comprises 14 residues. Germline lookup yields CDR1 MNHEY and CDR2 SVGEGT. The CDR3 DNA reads TGTGCCAGCAGTTACGGACAGGGGGCAGGCGAGCAGTACTTC. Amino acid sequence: CASSYGQGAGEQYF.

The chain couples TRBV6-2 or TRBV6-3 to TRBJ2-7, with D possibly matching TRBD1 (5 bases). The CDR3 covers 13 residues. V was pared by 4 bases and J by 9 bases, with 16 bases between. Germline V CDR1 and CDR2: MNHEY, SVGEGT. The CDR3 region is CASSFTTANGQYF. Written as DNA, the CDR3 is TGTGCCAGCAGTTTTACGACAGCTAATGGGCAGTACTTC.

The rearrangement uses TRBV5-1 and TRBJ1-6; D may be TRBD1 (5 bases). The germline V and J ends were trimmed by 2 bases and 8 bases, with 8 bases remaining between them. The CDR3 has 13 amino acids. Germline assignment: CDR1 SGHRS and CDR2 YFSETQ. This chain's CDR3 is CASSFMGDSPLHF. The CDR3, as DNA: TGCGCCAGCAGCTTTATGGGGGATTCACCCCTCCACTTT.

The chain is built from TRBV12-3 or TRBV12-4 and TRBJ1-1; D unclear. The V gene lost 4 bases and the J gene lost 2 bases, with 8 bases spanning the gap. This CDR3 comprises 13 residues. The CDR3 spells CASSWADNTEAFF. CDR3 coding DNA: TGTGCCAGCAGTTGGGCGGATAACACTGAAGCTTTCTTT.

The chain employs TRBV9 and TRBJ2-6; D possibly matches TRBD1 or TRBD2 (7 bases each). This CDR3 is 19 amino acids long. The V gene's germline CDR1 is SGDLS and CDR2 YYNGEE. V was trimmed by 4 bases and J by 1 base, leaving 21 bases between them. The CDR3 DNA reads TGTGCCAGCAGCCCCCAGGGGGGGGGAACTGGGTCTGGGGCCAACGTCCTGACTTTC. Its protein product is CASSPQGGGTGSGANVLTF.

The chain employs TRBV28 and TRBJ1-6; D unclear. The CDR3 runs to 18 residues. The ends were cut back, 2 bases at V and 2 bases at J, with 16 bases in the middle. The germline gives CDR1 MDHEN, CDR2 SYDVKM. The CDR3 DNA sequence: TGTGCCAGCAGTTTACTCATGTCGGGCAGACCCTATAATTCACCCCTCCACTTT. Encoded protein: CASSLLMSGRPYNSPLHF.

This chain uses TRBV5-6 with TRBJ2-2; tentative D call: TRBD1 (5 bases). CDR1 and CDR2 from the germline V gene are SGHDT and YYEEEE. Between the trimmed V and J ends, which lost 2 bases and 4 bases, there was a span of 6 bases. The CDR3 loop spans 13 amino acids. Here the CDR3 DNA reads TGTGCCAGCAGCTTTCAGGGCACCGGGGAGCTGTTTTTT. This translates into CASSFQGTGELFF.

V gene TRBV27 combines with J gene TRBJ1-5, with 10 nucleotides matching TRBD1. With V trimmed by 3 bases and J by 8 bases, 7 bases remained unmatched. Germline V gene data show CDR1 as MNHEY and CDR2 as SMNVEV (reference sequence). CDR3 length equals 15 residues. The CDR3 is CASSFDRGQGEPQHF. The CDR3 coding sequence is TGTGCCAGCAGTTTTGACAGGGGGCAGGGGGAGCCCCAGCATTTT.

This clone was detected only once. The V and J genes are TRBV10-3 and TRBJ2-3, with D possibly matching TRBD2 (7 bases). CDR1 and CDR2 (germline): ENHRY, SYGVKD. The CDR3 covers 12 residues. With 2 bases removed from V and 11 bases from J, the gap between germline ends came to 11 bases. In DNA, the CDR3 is TGTGCCATCAGTGAGCGGGGGGCCATGCAGTATTTT. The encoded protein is CAISERGAMQYF.

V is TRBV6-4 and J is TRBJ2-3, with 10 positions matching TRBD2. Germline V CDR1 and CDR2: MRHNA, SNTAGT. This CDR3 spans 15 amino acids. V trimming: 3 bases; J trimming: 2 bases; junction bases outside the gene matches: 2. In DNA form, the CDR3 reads TGTGCCAGCAGTGAGAGCGGGGGGGCCACAGATACGCAGTATTTT. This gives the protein CASSESGGATDTQYF.

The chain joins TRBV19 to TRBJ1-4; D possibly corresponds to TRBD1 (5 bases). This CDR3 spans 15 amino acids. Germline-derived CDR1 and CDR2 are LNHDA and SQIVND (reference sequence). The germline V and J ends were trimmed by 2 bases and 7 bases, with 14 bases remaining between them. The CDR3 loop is CASSIRQGGFEKLFF. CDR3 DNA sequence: TGTGCCAGTAGTATACGGCAGGGTGGTTTTGAAAAACTGTTTTTT.

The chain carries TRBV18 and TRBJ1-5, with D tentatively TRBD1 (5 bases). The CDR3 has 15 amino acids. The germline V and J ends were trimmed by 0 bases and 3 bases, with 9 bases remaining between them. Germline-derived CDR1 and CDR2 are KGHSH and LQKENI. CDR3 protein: CASSPPGGDNQPQHF. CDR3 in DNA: TGTGCCAGCTCACCACCGGGAGGGGACAATCAGCCCCAGCATTTT.

CDR3 residues: CASTGPEGLAYGYTF. CDR3 DNA sequence: TGTGCCAGCACCGGGCCGGAGGGGCTGGCCTATGGCTACACCTTC. This rearrangement joins TRBV28 to TRBJ1-2; perhaps TRBD1 as D (5 bases). V was clipped by 7 bases and J by 4 bases, with 19 bases between them. From germline, CDR1 is MDHEN and CDR2 SYDVKM. The CDR3 has 15 amino acids.

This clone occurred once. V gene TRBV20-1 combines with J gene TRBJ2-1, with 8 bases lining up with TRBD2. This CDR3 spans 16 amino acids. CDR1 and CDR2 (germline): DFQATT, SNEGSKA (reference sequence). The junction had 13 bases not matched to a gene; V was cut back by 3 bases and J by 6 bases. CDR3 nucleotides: TGCAGTGCTAGTCACCCGGGCGGGGGGATCTCCAATGAGCAGTTCTTC. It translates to CSASHPGGGISNEQFF.

CDR3 DNA: TGTGCCAGCAGCCAGGGGCCGGCTAACTATGGCTACACCTTC. The encoded protein is CASSQGPANYGYTF. The V gene is TRBV3-1 (or the pseudogene TRBV3-2), the J gene TRBJ1-2; maybe TRBD1 (5 bases). Trimming removed 3 bases at V and 0 bases at J, with 8 bases between. Germline V gene data show CDR1 as LGHDT and CDR2 as YNNKEL (reference sequence). The CDR3 has 14 residues.

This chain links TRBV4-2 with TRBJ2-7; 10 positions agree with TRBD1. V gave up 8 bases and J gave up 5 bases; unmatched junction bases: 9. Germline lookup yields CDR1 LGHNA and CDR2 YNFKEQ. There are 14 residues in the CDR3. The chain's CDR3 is CASRPGQGVHEQYF. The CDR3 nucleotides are TGTGCCAGCCGACCCGGACAGGGGGTCCACGAGCAGTACTTC.

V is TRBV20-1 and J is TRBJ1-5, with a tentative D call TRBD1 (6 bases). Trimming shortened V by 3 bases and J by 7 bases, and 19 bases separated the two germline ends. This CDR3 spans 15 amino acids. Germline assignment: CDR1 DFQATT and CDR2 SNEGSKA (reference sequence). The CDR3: CSASWGGKGGQPQHF. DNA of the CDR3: TGCAGTGCTAGTTGGGGCGGGAAGGGGGGCCAGCCCCAGCATTTT.

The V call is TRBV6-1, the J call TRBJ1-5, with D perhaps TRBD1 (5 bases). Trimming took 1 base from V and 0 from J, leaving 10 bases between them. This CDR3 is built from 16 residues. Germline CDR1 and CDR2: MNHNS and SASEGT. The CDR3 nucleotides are TGTGCCAGCAGTGAAGGGGGGGGTTATAGCAATCAGCCCCAGCATTTT. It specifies CASSEGGGYSNQPQHF.

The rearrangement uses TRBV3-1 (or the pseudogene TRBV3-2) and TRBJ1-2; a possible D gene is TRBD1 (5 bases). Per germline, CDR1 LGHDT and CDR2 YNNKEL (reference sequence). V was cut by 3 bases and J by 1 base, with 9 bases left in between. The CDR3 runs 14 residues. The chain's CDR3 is CASSQRDGNYGYTF. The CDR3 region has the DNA TGTGCCAGCAGCCAGCGGGACGGTAACTATGGCTACACCTTC.

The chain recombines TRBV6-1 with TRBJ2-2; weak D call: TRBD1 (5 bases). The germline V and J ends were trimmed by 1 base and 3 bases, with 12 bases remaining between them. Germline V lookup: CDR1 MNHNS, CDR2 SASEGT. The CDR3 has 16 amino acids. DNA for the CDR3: TGTGCCAGCAGTGAAGTTGGCAGGGTGTACACCGGGGAGCTGTTTTTT. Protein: CASSEVGRVYTGELFF.

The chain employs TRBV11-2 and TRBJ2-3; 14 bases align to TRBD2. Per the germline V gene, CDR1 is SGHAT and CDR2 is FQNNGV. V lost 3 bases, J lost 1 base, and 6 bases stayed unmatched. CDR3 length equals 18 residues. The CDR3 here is CASSFRLAGGPGTDTQYF. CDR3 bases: TGTGCCAGCAGCTTCCGACTAGCGGGGGGGCCAGGCACAGATACGCAGTATTTT.

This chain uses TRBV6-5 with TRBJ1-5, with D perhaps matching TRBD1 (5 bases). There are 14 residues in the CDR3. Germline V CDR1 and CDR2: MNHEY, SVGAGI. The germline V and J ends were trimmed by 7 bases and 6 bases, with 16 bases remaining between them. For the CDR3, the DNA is TGTGCCAGCACCCTAGGGGAGGGCACTCAGCCCCAGCATTTT. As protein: CASTLGEGTQPQHF.

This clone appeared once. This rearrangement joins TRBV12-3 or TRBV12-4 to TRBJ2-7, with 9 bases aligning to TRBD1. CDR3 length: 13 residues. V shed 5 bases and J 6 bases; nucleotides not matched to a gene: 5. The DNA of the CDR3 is TGTGCCAGCAGTCCACAGGGGGCTTCCGAGCAGTACTTC. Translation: CASSPQGASEQYF.

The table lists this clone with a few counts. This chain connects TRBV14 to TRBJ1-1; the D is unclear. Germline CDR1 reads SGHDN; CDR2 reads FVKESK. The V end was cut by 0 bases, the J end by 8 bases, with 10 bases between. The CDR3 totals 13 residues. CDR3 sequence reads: CASSQDLSQEAFF. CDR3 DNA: TGTGCCAGCAGCCAAGATCTCTCACAGGAAGCTTTCTTT.

DNA for the CDR3: TGTGCCAGCAGTTATGACAGGAGTACTGAAGCTTTCTTT. Protein: CASSYDRSTEAFF. The V and J genes are TRBV6-5 and TRBJ1-1, with D possibly matching TRBD1 (6 bases). The ends were cut back, 3 bases at V and 5 bases at J, with 10 bases in the middle. Germline V gene sequence: CDR1 MNHEY, CDR2 SVGAGI. CDR3 size: 13 residues.

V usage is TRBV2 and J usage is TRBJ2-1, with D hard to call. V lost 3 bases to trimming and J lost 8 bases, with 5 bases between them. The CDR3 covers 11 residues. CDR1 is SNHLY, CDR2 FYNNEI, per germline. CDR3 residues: CASSDADEQFF. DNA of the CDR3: TGTGCCAGCAGTGACGCAGATGAGCAGTTCTTC.

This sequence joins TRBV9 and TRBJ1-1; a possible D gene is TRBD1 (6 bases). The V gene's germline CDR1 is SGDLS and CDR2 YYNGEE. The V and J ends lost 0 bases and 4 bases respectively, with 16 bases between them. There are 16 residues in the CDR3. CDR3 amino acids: CASSVGTGRMVTEAFF. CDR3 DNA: TGTGCCAGCAGCGTAGGAACAGGGAGGATGGTCACTGAAGCTTTCTTT.